Presented here are 30 T cell receptor beta chains from one specimen sequenced in a study of CD8+ T cells in alopecia areata. Extraction of RNA preceded its reverse transcription into cDNA, which served as the sequencing template. Some clones are missing from TCRdb's copy, which holds only in-frame ones; the method was immunoSEQ multiplex PCR. There are about 120,000 clones in the sample; around 53% occur only once, and roughly 0.5% lies in the top ten. As to treatment: oral pan-JAK inhibitor, 5-10 mg twice daily. Sequencing used CD4+ T cells sorted from blood, obtained at week 4, from a patient treated with tofacitinib. All receptors derive from a human donor with alopecia areata.

This clone came up a few times. This same CDR3 is encoded by further DNA sequences in the sample. J is TRBJ2-5 and V is TRBV5-1; D uncertain. Germline V CDR1 and CDR2: SGHRS, YFSETQ. With 0 bases removed from V and 5 bases from J, the gap between germline ends came to 5 bases. The CDR3 contains 12 residues. CDR3 residues: CASSLDRETQYF. Written as DNA, the CDR3 is TGCGCCAGCAGCTTGGATCGGGAGACCCAGTACTTC. Full variable domain (missing parts from reference TRBV5-1 and TRBJ2-5): KAGVTQTPRYLIKTRGQQVTLSCSPISGHRSVSWYQQTPGQGLQFLFEYFSETQRNKGNFPGRFSGRQFSNSRSEMNVSTLELGDSALYLCASSLDRETQYFGPGTRLLVL.

The rearrangement uses TRBV2 and TRBJ1-2; 9 bases are shared with TRBD1. The germline V gene has CDR1 SNHLY and CDR2 FYNNEI. V trimming: 8 bases; J trimming: 0 bases; junction bases outside the gene matches: 1. The CDR3 has 13 residues. Here the CDR3 reads CASGDRANYGYTF. CDR3 DNA: TGTGCCAGCGGGGACAGGGCTAACTATGGCTACACCTTC.

The rearrangement joins TRBV30 to TRBJ2-1; D remains unclear. CDR3 size: 14 residues. The germline gives CDR1 GTSNPN, CDR2 SVGIG (reference sequence). The V end was cut by 1 base, the J end by 7 bases, with 14 bases between. CDR3: CAWSALNGYNEQFF. CDR3 bases: TGTGCCTGGAGTGCCCTCAACGGTTATAATGAGCAGTTCTTC.

The genes are TRBV2 and TRBJ2-7; D is possibly TRBD1 (6 bases). The CDR3 runs 13 residues. The V gene's germline CDR1 is SNHLY and CDR2 FYNNEI. V gave up 4 bases and J gave up 5 bases, with 12 bases separating them. For the CDR3, the DNA is TGTGCCAGCAGTGGGCTCAGGGGCGACGAGCAGTACTTC. This codes for CASSGLRGDEQYF.

In nucleotides, the CDR3 is TGTGCCAGCAGCTTGTGGCCCCGGGACTACGAGCAGTACTTC. Its translation: CASSLWPRDYEQYF. V gene TRBV5-4 combines with J gene TRBJ2-7, with D possibly matching TRBD2 (5 bases). The CDR3 contains 14 residues. Germline assignment: CDR1 SGHNT and CDR2 YYREEE (reference sequence). The ends were cut back, 1 base at V and 3 bases at J, with 11 bases in the middle.

The chain uses TRBV7-2 and TRBJ2-2, with D possibly TRBD2 on 6 matching bases. The CDR3 consists of 18 residues. V lost 5 bases and J 0 bases, leaving 19 bases between the germline ends. CDR1 and CDR2 (germline): SGHTA, FQGNSA. The chain's CDR3 is CASSQRVLAVANTGELFF. CDR3 in DNA: TGTGCCAGCAGCCAACGCGTTTTAGCGGTGGCGAACACCGGGGAGCTGTTTTTT.

This clone was found a few times. The genes are TRBV2 and TRBJ2-6; 8 bases are a match to TRBD1. Germline lookup yields CDR1 SNHLY and CDR2 FYNNEI. CDR3 length equals 14 residues. V lost 8 bases, J lost 2 bases, and 2 bases stayed unmatched. The CDR3 sequence: CASAQGAGANVLTF. As DNA, the CDR3 is TGTGCCAGCGCACAGGGGGCTGGGGCCAACGTCCTGACTTTC.

CDR3 loop: CASSFGQKAFF. The CDR3 nucleotides are TGTGCCAGCAGTTTTGGACAGAAAGCTTTCTTT. V is TRBV27 and J is TRBJ1-1; D is possibly TRBD1 (6 bases). Germline V gene lookup returns CDR1 MNHEY and CDR2 SMNVEV (reference sequence). V was cut by 3 bases and J by 9 bases, with 8 bases left in between. This CDR3 has 11 amino acids.

In its sample, this clone was seen once. The V gene is TRBV5-1, the J gene TRBJ1-2; D perhaps matches TRBD1 (5 bases). Germline V gives CDR1 SGHRS, CDR2 YFSETQ. This CDR3 region has 13 residues. V lost 3 bases, J lost 2 bases, and 8 bases lay in between. CDR3 amino acids: CASSSEGNYGYTF. In nucleotides, the CDR3 is TGCGCCAGCAGCTCAGAGGGGAACTATGGCTACACCTTC. The whole variable domain, remainder taken from reference TRBV5-1 and TRBJ1-2, is KAGVTQTPRYLIKTRGQQVTLSCSPISGHRSVSWYQQTPGQGLQFLFEYFSETQRNKGNFPGRFSGRQFSNSRSEMNVSTLELGDSALYLCASSSEGNYGYTFGSGTRLTVV.

J is TRBJ1-2 and V is TRBV4-2, with 8 bases fitting TRBD1. CDR1 is LGHNA, CDR2 YNFKEQ, per germline. This CDR3 is built from 15 residues. Trimming removed 2 bases from V and 7 bases from J; junction bases left unmatched: 9. CDR3 in amino acids: CASSQTRTGRGGYTF. The CDR3 coding sequence is TGTGCCAGCAGCCAAACCCGGACAGGGCGAGGTGGCTACACCTTC.

This clone was recorded a few times. The chain recombines TRBV5-1 with TRBJ2-3; D not certain. In germline, CDR1 is SGHRS, CDR2 YFSETQ. This CDR3 is built from 16 residues. V lost 5 bases to trimming and J lost 1 base, with 17 bases between them. The CDR3: CASSSDGTVRTDTQYF. CDR3 coding DNA: TGCGCCAGCAGTTCCGATGGAACGGTTCGCACAGATACGCAGTATTTT. Variable domain in full (rest from reference TRBV5-1 and TRBJ2-3): KAGVTQTPRYLIKTRGQQVTLSCSPISGHRSVSWYQQTPGQGLQFLFEYFSETQRNKGNFPGRFSGRQFSNSRSEMNVSTLELGDSALYLCASSSDGTVRTDTQYFGPGTRLTVL.

The chain recombines TRBV27 with TRBJ2-7, with no clear D. This CDR3 spans 11 amino acids. The V end was cut by 6 bases, the J end by 8 bases, with 11 bases between. Germline CDR1 is MNHEY and CDR2 is SMNVEV (reference sequence). CDR3 residues: CASSRNQKQYF. The DNA of the CDR3 is TGTGCCAGCAGCCGAAACCAAAAGCAGTACTTC.

This rearrangement joins TRBV30 to TRBJ1-6, with 11 bases identical to TRBD1. This CDR3 has 17 amino acids. The ends lost 6 bases at V and 8 bases at J; junction bases unmatched: 15. CDR1 and CDR2 from the germline V gene are GTSNPN and SVGIG (reference sequence). Here the CDR3 DNA reads TGTGCCTGTCAACCTGCTCGGGACAGGGGGAATTATTCACCCCTCCACTTT. This codes for CACQPARDRGNYSPLHF.

The chain links TRBV9 to TRBJ1-6, with D possibly TRBD1 on 5 matching bases. The CDR3 spans 16 residues. Per the germline V gene, CDR1 is SGDLS and CDR2 is YYNGEE. The ends were cut back, 0 bases at V and 5 bases at J, with 12 bases in the middle. The CDR3 loop is CASSVASARDNSPLHF. CDR3 DNA: TGTGCCAGCAGCGTAGCTTCGGCCAGGGATAATTCACCCCTCCACTTT.

In this sample, this clone turned up a few times. J is TRBJ2-3 and V is TRBV25-1; the D gene is possibly TRBD1 (6 bases). V was cut by 4 bases and J by 8 bases, with 10 bases left in between. The germline V gene has CDR1 MGHDK and CDR2 SYGVNS. The CDR3 runs to 12 residues. The DNA for the CDR3 is TGTGCCAGCAGTGTTAACAGGGCTACGCAGTATTTT. It codes for CASSVNRATQYF.

The chain has TRBV29-1 and TRBJ2-4; the D gene is possibly TRBD2 (6 bases). Per the germline V gene, CDR1 is SQVTM and CDR2 is ANQGSEA. The CDR3 has 12 amino acids. Trimming left V 4 bases short and J 8 bases short, with 12 bases between. The CDR3 DNA reads TGCAGCGTTGTCGGAGGGTGGGACATTCAGTACTTC. This translates into CSVVGGWDIQYF. Variable domain in full (rest from reference TRBV29-1 and TRBJ2-4): SAVISQKPSRDICQRGTSLTIQCQVDSQVTMMFWYRQQPGQSLTLIATANQGSEATYESGFVIDKFPISRPNLTFSTLTVSNMSPEDSSIYLCSVVGGWDIQYFGAGTRLSVL.

V and J are TRBV2 and TRBJ1-2, with a weak D call TRBD1 (5 bases). The V and J ends lost 6 bases and 5 bases respectively, with 10 bases between them. The CDR3 is made up of 12 amino acids. Germline values: CDR1 SNHLY, CDR2 FYNNEI. The CDR3: CASSREKYGYTF. CDR3 sequence (DNA): TGTGCCAGCAGCAGGGAAAAGTATGGCTACACCTTC.

This clone was observed a few times. The chain recombines TRBV30 with TRBJ2-1; no reliable D call. V lost 0 bases, J lost 7 bases, and 10 bases lay in between. The CDR3 loop spans 13 amino acids. Germline lookup yields CDR1 GTSNPN and CDR2 SVGIG (reference sequence). This chain's CDR3 is CAWSVGAFNEQFF. The CDR3 DNA sequence: TGTGCCTGGAGTGTAGGAGCATTTAATGAGCAGTTCTTC.

This clone was counted a few times. CDR3 DNA: TGCAGCGTTAAGACAGGGCTGGGGTCCTACGAGCAGTACTTC. This encodes CSVKTGLGSYEQYF. The chain carries TRBV29-1 and TRBJ2-7; 7 nucleotides align to TRBD1. The V gene end was trimmed by 5 bases and the J gene end by 1 base; junction bases not matched to a gene: 8. The CDR3 runs 14 residues. The germline CDR1 and CDR2 sequences are SQVTM and ANQGSEA.

This clone was counted between two and nine times. The chain recombines TRBV11-2 with TRBJ1-1; D ambiguous. The CDR3 length is 13 residues. Germline-derived CDR1 and CDR2 are SGHAT and FQNNGV. Trimming stripped 1 base from V and 1 base from J, with 4 bases between. The CDR3 nucleotides are TGTGCCAGCAGCTTAGGACCGAACACTGAAGCTTTCTTT. Its protein product is CASSLGPNTEAFF.

V is TRBV30 and J is TRBJ1-2; no clear D. This CDR3 has 11 amino acids. Between the trimmed V and J ends, which lost 6 bases and 6 bases, there was a span of 11 bases. CDR1 is GTSNPN, CDR2 SVGIG, per germline (reference sequence). The CDR3, as DNA: TGTGCCTGCGGACCTTCGAATGGCTACACCTTC. This codes for CACGPSNGYTF.

This clone was observed once. In nucleotides, the CDR3 is TGTGCCAGCAGAATTACAGGCCGGTTAAATGGCTACACCTTC. Its translation is CASRITGRLNGYTF. The chain recombines TRBV28 with TRBJ1-2, with D possibly matching TRBD1 (5 bases). The CDR3 covers 14 residues. Trimming removed 6 bases at V and 6 bases at J, with 17 bases between. The V gene's germline CDR1 is MDHEN and CDR2 SYDVKM.

The genes are TRBV5-4 and TRBJ2-7, with 9 positions matching TRBD1. CDR3 size: 12 residues. CDR1 is SGHNT and CDR2 is YYREEE in the germline V gene (reference sequence). V trimming: 4 bases; J trimming: 6 bases; junction bases outside the gene matches: 2. The CDR3: CASSQDRGEQYF. CDR3 sequence (DNA): TGTGCCAGCAGCCAGGACAGGGGCGAGCAGTACTTC. Full variable domain (missing parts from reference TRBV5-4 and TRBJ2-7): ETGVTQSPTHLIKTRGQQVTLRCSSQSGHNTVSWYQQALGQGPQFIFQYYREEENGRGNFPPRFSGLQFPNYSSELNVNALELDDSALYLCASSQDRGEQYFGPGTRLTVT.

The chain links TRBV29-1 to TRBJ2-7, with 8 bases matching TRBD1. The CDR3 is 13 amino acids. J gave up 5 bases and V 5 bases, and 8 bases lay outside the gene matches. Looked up from germline, CDR1 is SQVTM and CDR2 is ANQGSEA. CDR3 sequence (DNA): TGCAGCGTTATTGACAGGGGAGTCCACGAGCAGTACTTC. Its protein product is CSVIDRGVHEQYF.

The chain employs TRBV5-1 and TRBJ1-2; no clear D gene. The CDR3 contains 15 residues. CDR1 is SGHRS, CDR2 YFSETQ, per germline. V was shortened by 4 bases and J by 7 bases, with 20 bases between the two germline ends. CDR3 bases: TGCGCCAGCAGCCTCGCGACACCGTCACCCTCTGGCTACACCTTC. Translating gives CASSLATPSPSGYTF.

This clone was picked up a small number of times. This chain connects TRBV6-6 to TRBJ2-4, with D tentatively TRBD2 (6 bases). The V gene's germline CDR1 is MNHNY and CDR2 SVGAGI (reference sequence). This CDR3 region has 15 residues. The V gene lost 6 bases and the J gene lost 1 base, with 13 bases spanning the gap. The CDR3, as DNA: TGTGCCAGCAGCGGCATGGAGGGGGCCAAAAACATTCAGTACTTC. Its translation is CASSGMEGAKNIQYF.

V and J are TRBV25-1 and TRBJ1-4; D is unclear. The CDR3 has 15 residues. CDR1 and CDR2 from the germline V gene are MGHDK and SYGVNS. V was pared by 4 bases and J by 8 bases, with 17 bases between. CDR3 nucleotide sequence: TGTGCCAGCAGTGCCCCGATGAGGAGCTCCGAAAAACTGTTTTTT. This translates into CASSAPMRSSEKLFF.

The V gene is TRBV12-5, the J gene TRBJ1-2; D possibly corresponds to TRBD1 (6 bases). This CDR3 region has 12 residues. From germline, CDR1 is LGHNT and CDR2 FRNRAP. Trimming removed 6 bases from V and 4 bases from J, with 9 bases in between. CDR3: CASGTGFYGYTF. CDR3 DNA: TGTGCTAGTGGCACAGGGTTCTATGGCTACACCTTC.

The CDR3 DNA follows: TGCAGCGTTGAAAGACTAGCGGGAGTGGTTTTCAATGAGCAGTTCTTC. Translation gives CSVERLAGVVFNEQFF. The chain combines TRBV29-1 with TRBJ2-1; 12 nucleotides match TRBD2. This CDR3 spans 16 amino acids. J was trimmed by 6 bases and V by 2 bases; bases with no gene match: 8. In germline, CDR1 is SQVTM, CDR2 ANQGSEA.

This clone has a handful of counts. This CDR3 is also generated by other DNA sequences in the sample. The CDR3 reads CASSLDREAFF. In DNA form, the CDR3 reads TGCGCCAGCAGCCTGGACAGGGAAGCTTTCTTT. This rearrangement joins TRBV5-1 to TRBJ1-1; 7 bases match TRBD1. After removal of 4 bases from V and 8 bases from J, the junction contained 2 bases not matched to a gene. The germline gives CDR1 SGHRS, CDR2 YFSETQ. The CDR3 spans 11 residues.